This TCR beta chain originates from a study of human T cells and chemical hapten exposure. As for the study in general: Weekly scalp doses of diphenylcyclopropenone were given to patients during the roughly 23-week study.

As the library was built, unique molecular identifiers were attached to individual cDNA molecules. TCRdb independently ran MiXCR on the RACE reads; one entry per CDR3 protein. The sample lists some 88,000 distinct CDR3 sequences; approximately 11% were seen once. The time point is: patch test 2, 6 weeks after DPC sensitization. Specified treatment: therapeutic diphenylcyclopropenone sensitization with weekly scalp DPC. The study enrolled 18 to 70-year-old alopecia patients suitable for DPC. This CDR3 is built from 12 residues. Germline V CDR1 and CDR2: SEHNR, FQNEAQ (reference sequence). Deletions cut 1 base from V and 5 bases from J, with 6 bases between.

The V call is TRBV7-9, the J call TRBJ2-7; D gene ambiguous. The sequence was collected from a man aged 35-49 years with alopecia areata. Some clones in this sample may be carry-over from other donors' samples. The source material was whole blood, sampled in connection with sensitization to the hapten diphenylcyclopropenone (DPC). CDR3 nucleotides: TGTGCCAGCAGCTTAGTATCCAACGAGCAGTACTTC. Translated: CASSLVSNEQYF.